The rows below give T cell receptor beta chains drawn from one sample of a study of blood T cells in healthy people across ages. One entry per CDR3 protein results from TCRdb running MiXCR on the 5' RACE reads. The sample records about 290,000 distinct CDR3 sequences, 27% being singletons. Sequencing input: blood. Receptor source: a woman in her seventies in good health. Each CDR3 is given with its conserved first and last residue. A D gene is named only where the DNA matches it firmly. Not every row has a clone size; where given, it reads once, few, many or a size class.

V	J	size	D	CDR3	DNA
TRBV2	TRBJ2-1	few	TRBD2	CASTQPSGRGNEQFF	TGTGCCAGCACCCAACCCAGCGGGAGAGGCAATGAGCAGTTCTTC
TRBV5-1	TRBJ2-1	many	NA	CASSLIGTGSLAGVHNEQFF	TGCGCCAGCAGCTTGATTGGGACAGGGTCCCTAGCGGGCGTCCACAATGAGCAGTTCTTC
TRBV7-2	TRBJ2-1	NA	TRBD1	CASSWDTGGEQFF	TGTGCCAGCAGCTGGGACACAGGGGGTGAGCAGTTCTTC
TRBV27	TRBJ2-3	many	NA	CASRALAADTQYF	TGTGCCAGCAGGGCACTAGCCGCAGATACGCAGTATTTT
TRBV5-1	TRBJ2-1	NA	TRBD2	CASSLAASGVADEQFF	TGCGCCAGCAGCTTGGCGGCTAGCGGGGTCGCCGATGAGCAGTTCTTC
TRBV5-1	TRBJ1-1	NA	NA	CASSPSGGMNTEAFF	TGCGCCAGCAGCCCCAGTGGGGGAATGAACACTGAAGCTTTCTTT
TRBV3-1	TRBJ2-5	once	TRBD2	CASRSLAGGLETQYF	TGTGCCAGCAGGTCACTAGCGGGGGGGTTGGAGACCCAGTACTTC
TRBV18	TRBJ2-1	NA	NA	CASSPSPTTNNEQFF	TGTGCCAGCTCACCTTCACCGACCACAAACAATGAGCAGTTCTTC
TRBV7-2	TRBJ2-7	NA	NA	CASSLDSQRLPYEQYF	TGTGCCAGCAGCTTAGATTCGCAGCGGCTACCCTACGAGCAGTACTTC
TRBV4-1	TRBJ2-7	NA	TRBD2	CASSQGGDRGEQYF	TGCGCCAGCAGCCAGGGGGGGGATCGAGGCGAGCAGTACTTC
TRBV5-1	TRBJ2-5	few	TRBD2	CASSSGRSGRAGETQYF	TGCGCCAGCAGCTCTGGACGGAGCGGGAGGGCCGGAGAGACCCAGTACTTC
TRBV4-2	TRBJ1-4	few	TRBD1	CASSRNRRETGGEKLFF	TGTGCCAGCAGCCGAAACCGGAGGGAGACAGGGGGCGAAAAACTGTTTTTT
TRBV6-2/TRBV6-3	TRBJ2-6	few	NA	CASSAGGPQSSGANVLTF	TGTGCCAGCAGTGCCGGGGGCCCTCAGTCCTCTGGGGCCAACGTCCTGACTTTC
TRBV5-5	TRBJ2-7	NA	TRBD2	CASSKEGLVGYEQYF	TGTGCCAGCAGCAAGGAGGGACTAGTGGGCTACGAGCAGTACTTC
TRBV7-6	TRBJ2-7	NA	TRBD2	CASSLLAGAEQYF	TGTGCCAGCAGCCTCCTAGCGGGAGCCGAGCAGTACTTC
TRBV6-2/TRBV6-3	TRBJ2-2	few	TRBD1	CASRGTGDRELFF	TGTGCCAGCAGAGGGACAGGGGACCGGGAGCTGTTTTTT
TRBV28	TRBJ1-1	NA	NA	CASSAPQGRNTEAFF	TGTGCCAGCAGTGCCCCACAGGGTAGGAACACTGAAGCTTTCTTT
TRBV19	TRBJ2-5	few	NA	CASSRSPKETQYF	TGTGCCAGTAGTAGGTCCCCAAAGGAGACCCAGTACTTC
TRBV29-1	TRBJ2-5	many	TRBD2	CSVCTSGRKEETQYF	TGCAGCGTTTGTACTAGCGGGAGAAAGGAGGAGACCCAGTACTTC
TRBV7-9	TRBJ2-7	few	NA	CASSLEAEGYEQYF	TGTGCCAGCAGCTTAGAAGCGGAAGGCTACGAGCAGTACTTC